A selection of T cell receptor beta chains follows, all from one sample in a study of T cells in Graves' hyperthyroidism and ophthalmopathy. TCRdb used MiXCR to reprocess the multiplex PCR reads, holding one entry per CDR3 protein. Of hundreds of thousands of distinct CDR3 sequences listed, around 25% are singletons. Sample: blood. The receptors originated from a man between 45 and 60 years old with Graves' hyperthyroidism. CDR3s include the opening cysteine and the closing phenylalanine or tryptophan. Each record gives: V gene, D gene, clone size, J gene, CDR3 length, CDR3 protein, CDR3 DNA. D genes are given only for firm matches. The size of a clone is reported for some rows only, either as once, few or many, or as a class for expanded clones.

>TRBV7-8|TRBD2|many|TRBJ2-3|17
CASSLAGGPIGTDTQYF
TGTGCCAGCAGCTTAGCGGGAGGGCCCATAGGGACAGATACGCAGTATTTT
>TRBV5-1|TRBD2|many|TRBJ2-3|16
CASSLALAGITDTQYF
TGCGCCAGCAGCTTGGCCCTAGCGGGTATCACAGATACGCAGTATTTT
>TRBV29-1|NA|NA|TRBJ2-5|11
CSGRTEETQYF
TGCAGCGGTAGGACAGAGGAGACCCAGTACTTC
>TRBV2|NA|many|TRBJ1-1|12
CATGALKHEAFF
TGTGCCACCGGGGCTTTAAAACATGAAGCTTTCTTT
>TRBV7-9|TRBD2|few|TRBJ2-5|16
CASSPRGGSFGETQYF
TGTGCCAGCAGCCCCCGGGGCGGGAGCTTCGGAGAGACCCAGTACTTC
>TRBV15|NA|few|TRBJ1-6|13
CATTGGDNSPLHF
TGTGCCACGACGGGGGGAGATAATTCACCCCTCCACTTT
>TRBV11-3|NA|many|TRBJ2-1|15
CASSLGNRDYNEQFF
TGTGCCAGCAGCTTAGGTAACAGGGACTACAATGAGCAGTTCTTC
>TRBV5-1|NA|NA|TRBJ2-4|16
CASSLAPAGGGNIQYF
TGCGCCAGCAGCTTGGCCCCGGCAGGGGGAGGTAACATTCAGTACTTC
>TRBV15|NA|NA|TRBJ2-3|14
CATSSPTYTDTQYF
TGTGCCACCAGCAGCCCCACCTACACAGATACGCAGTATTTT
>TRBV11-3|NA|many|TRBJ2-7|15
CASSKAGEAVYEQYF
TGTGCCAGCAGCAAAGCAGGGGAGGCCGTCTACGAGCAGTACTTC
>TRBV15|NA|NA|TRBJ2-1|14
CATSRDNVMDEQFF
TGTGCCACCAGCAGAGATAACGTTATGGATGAGCAGTTCTTC
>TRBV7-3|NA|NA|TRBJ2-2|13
CASSPGVDRELFF
TGTGCCAGCAGCCCGGGAGTAGATCGGGAGCTGTTTTTT
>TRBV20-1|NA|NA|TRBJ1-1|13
CSVGPGEGTEAFF
TGCAGTGTCGGTCCAGGGGAGGGCACTGAAGCTTTCTTT
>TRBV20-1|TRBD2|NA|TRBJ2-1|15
CSASAGLAVYNEQFF
TGCAGTGCTAGTGCGGGACTAGCGGTTTACAATGAGCAGTTCTTC
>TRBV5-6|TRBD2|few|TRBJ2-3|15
CASSLGVAGTDTQYF
TGTGCCAGCAGCTTGGGGGTAGCGGGAACAGATACGCAGTATTTT
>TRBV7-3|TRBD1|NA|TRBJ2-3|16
CASSLGAGGIGDTQYF
TGTGCCAGCAGCTTAGGTGCAGGGGGCATCGGAGATACGCAGTATTTT
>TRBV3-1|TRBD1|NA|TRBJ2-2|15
CASSHGQVGGGELFF
TGTGCCAGCAGCCACGGACAGGTCGGAGGCGGGGAGCTGTTTTTT
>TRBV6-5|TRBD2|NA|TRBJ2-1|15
CASSYLAGAYNEQFF
TGTGCCAGCAGTTACTTAGCGGGAGCTTACAATGAGCAGTTCTTC
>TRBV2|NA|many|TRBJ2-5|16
CASSEENADIQETQYF
TGTGCCAGCAGTGAGGAAAACGCAGACATACAAGAGACCCAGTACTTC
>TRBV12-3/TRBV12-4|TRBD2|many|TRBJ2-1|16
CASSPLAGGPLNEQFF
TGTGCCAGCAGCCCCTTAGCGGGAGGGCCTTTGAATGAGCAGTTCTTC
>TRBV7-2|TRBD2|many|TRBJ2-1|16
CASRDLERELCDEQFF
TGTGCCAGCAGGGATTTAGAGCGGGAGCTTTGCGATGAGCAGTTCTTC
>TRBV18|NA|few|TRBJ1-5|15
CASSPQGYGNQPQHF
TGTGCCAGCTCACCACAGGGTTATGGTAATCAGCCCCAGCATTTT
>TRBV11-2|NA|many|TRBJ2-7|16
CASSLVKGRGIYEQYF
TGTGCCAGCAGCTTAGTTAAGGGACGAGGCATCTACGAGCAGTACTTC